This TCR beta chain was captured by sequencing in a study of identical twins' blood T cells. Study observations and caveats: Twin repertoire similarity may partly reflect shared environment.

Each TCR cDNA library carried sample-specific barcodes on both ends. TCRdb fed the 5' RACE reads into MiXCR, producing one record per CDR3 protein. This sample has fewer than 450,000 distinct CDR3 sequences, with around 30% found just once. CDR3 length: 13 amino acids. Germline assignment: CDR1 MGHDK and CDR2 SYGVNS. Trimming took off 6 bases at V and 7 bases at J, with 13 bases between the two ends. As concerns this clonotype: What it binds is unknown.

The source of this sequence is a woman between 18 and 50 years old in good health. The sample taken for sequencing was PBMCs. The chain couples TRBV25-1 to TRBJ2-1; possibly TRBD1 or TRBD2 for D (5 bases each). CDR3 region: CASRFRGLNEQFF. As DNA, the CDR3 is TGTGCCAGCAGATTCCGGGGCCTAAATGAGCAGTTCTTC. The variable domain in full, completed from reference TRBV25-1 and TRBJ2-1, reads EADIYQTPRYLVIGTGKKITLECSQTMGHDKMYWYQQDPGMELHLIHYSYGVNSTEKGDLSSESTVSRIRTEHFPLTLESARPSHTSQYLCASRFRGLNEQFFGPGTRLTVL.